The 3 T cell receptor beta chains in this list originate from one sample, sequenced in a study of cytomegalovirus exposure and HLA in healthy donors. PCR primers comprised 60 Vbeta and 13 Jbeta primers. Sequencing was performed with immunoSEQ multiplex PCR; in TCRdb, only in-frame clones are kept and a portion is missing. The sample records about 190,000 clones, over 65% being singletons. Sequenced input: PBMCs. Receptors were obtained from a woman aged 25-40 years in good health and CMV-seronegative.

J is TRBJ2-6 and V is TRBV27; D may be TRBD2 (6 bases). The V gene lost 7 bases and the J gene lost 1 base, with 20 bases spanning the gap. Per germline, CDR1 MNHEY and CDR2 SMNVEV (reference sequence). This CDR3 comprises 18 residues. The CDR3 coding sequence is TGTGCCAGCAAAAAACTAGCTGGTGTTGTGTCTGGGGCCAACGTCCTGACTTTC. It translates to CASKKLAGVVSGANVLTF. The whole variable domain, remainder taken from reference TRBV27 and TRBJ2-6, is EAQVTQNPRYLITVTGKKLTVTCSQNMNHEYMSWYRQDPGLGLRQIYYSMNVEVTDKGDVPEGYKVSRKEKRNFPLILESPSPNQTSLYFCASKKLAGVVSGANVLTFGAGSRLTVL.

This chain joins TRBV7-9 and TRBJ1-5, with TRBD1 identical over 8 bases. From germline, CDR1 is SEHNR and CDR2 FQNEAQ (reference sequence). The CDR3 runs to 16 residues. Germline trimming cut 4 bases from V and 2 bases from J; bases unmatched to any gene: 7. In DNA form, the CDR3 reads TGTGCCAGCAGCTCAACCCAGGGGGCCGGCAATCAGCCCCAGCATTTT. Translation: CASSSTQGAGNQPQHF.

The chain combines TRBV9 with TRBJ1-3; 8 bases match TRBD1. This CDR3 region has 15 residues. The germline gives CDR1 SGDLS, CDR2 YYNGEE. The V segment lost 4 bases and the J segment 4 bases; nucleotides outside the gene matches: 7. CDR3 DNA sequence: TGTGCCAGCAGCCCAGGGGGCTACGTCGGAAACACCATATATTTT. Translated, it gives CASSPGGYVGNTIYF. Complete variable domain (other parts from reference TRBV9 and TRBJ1-3): DSGVTQTPKHLITATGQRVTLRCSPRSGDLSVYWYQQSLDQGLQFLIQYYNGEERAKGNILERFSAQQFPDLHSELNLSSLELGDSALYFCASSPGGYVGNTIYFGEGSWLTVV.